The T cell receptor beta chain under discussion was sequenced for a study of T cell responses to AZD1222 COVID-19 vaccine. For the study at large: Analysis merged second doses at about 4 or about 12 weeks.

About this clone: Its antigen remains unidentified.

Findings of the study overall: Donors in the cohort were predominantly white British and more often female, and clonal diversity was possibly underestimated. An increase in Spike-specific TCR breadth and depth was observed after two AZD1222 doses. Nearly half of spike-specific TCRs reportedly go after variant regions that carry no mutations.

CDR3 size: 14 residues. In germline, CDR1 is SGDLS, CDR2 YYNGEE. Trimming left V 1 base short and J 6 bases short, with 13 bases between. Method: immunoSEQ multiplex PCR; TCRdb's copy keeps in-frame clones and lacks some. The repertoire holds about 180,000 clones, with around 87% as singletons. Sequenced here: peripheral blood, sampled on day 0 of AZD1222 vaccination. The rearrangement links TRBV9 to TRBJ1-2, with D possibly being TRBD1 (6 bases). The receptor was derived from an adult in good health. CDR3 nucleotides: TGTGCCAGCAGCGTATCAGGGGCGAAAAATGGCTACACCTTC. Translation: CASSVSGAKNGYTF.